A selection of T cell receptor beta chains follows, all from one sample in a study of HIV-infected children after antiretroviral therapy interruption. One entry per CDR3 protein, called by TCRdb with MiXCR from the 3' RACE reads. The sample consists of 30,000 to 50,000 distinct CDR3 sequences, approximately 7% of them appearing once. The sample in question was CD45RA+ CD4+ T cells from PBMCs, pooled from several time points, obtained from a donor given antiretroviral therapy, either interrupted or continuous. The receptor source for this set is a pool of human donors with HIV. Each CDR3 is given with its conserved first and last residue. The D gene is left open where the match is weak. Expanded clones get a size class; other rows say once, few or many, or leave the size out.

J: TRBJ1-1
V: TRBV29-1
D: TRBD1
size: many
DNA: TGCAGCGTTGGCAGGGGGATCACTGAAGCTTTCTTT
CDR3: CSVGRGITEAFF

J: TRBJ1-1
V: TRBV7-2
D: TRBD1
size: few
DNA: TGTGCCAGCAGCCCCGTCGGACAGGGTGCAGGCACTGAAGCTTTCTTT
CDR3: CASSPVGQGAGTEAFF

J: TRBJ1-6
V: TRBV6-5
D: TRBD1
size: .
DNA: TGTGCCAGCAGTTCTCGGACAGGGGCGACACCCCTCCACTTT
CDR3: CASSSRTGATPLHF

J: TRBJ2-3
V: TRBV18
D: .
size: many
DNA: TGTGCCAGCTCACCACCCCTTCAGTCAGATACGCAGTATTTT
CDR3: CASSPPLQSDTQYF

J: TRBJ1-6
V: TRBV6-5
D: TRBD1
size: .
DNA: TGTGCCAGCAGGGGGACAGACAATAATTCACCCCTCCACTTT
CDR3: CASRGTDNNSPLHF

J: TRBJ2-7
V: TRBV6-2/TRBV6-3
D: .
size: .
DNA: TGTGCCACCGGGACATCAGCCTACGAGCAGTACTTC
CDR3: CATGTSAYEQYF

J: TRBJ1-6
V: TRBV7-6
D: TRBD1
size: many
DNA: TGTGCCAGCAGCGGGACAGGGGGCCGGGATTCACCCCTCCACTTT
CDR3: CASSGTGGRDSPLHF

J: TRBJ2-5
V: TRBV21-1
D: .
size: few
DNA: TGTGCCAGCAGCAATCGCCCCACTAGCGGACACCAAGAGACCCAGTACTTC
CDR3: CASSNRPTSGHQETQYF

J: TRBJ2-7
V: TRBV20-1
D: .
size: many
DNA: TGCAGTGTTCGTAGAACCTACGAGCAGTACTTC
CDR3: CSVRRTYEQYF

J: TRBJ1-5
V: TRBV19
D: .
size: few
DNA: TGTGCCAGTAGTATCCCCCCCCAGAGTTGGGTCTACAATCAGCCCCAGCATTTT
CDR3: CASSIPPQSWVYNQPQHF

J: TRBJ2-4
V: TRBV6-6
D: .
size: .
DNA: TGTGCCAGCAGTGGGACTGGGGGAGATCAAAACACCTTGTACTTT
CDR3: CASSGTGGDQNTLYF

J: TRBJ2-1
V: TRBV20-1
D: TRBD1
size: few
DNA: TGCAGTGCTAGAGACCGAAGGGGGCTGGATGAGCAGTTCTTC
CDR3: CSARDRRGLDEQFF

J: TRBJ2-2
V: TRBV27
D: TRBD2
size: many
DNA: TGTGCCAGCAGTTTTCCGGGACTAGCGAACACCGGGGAGCTGTTTTTT
CDR3: CASSFPGLANTGELFF

J: TRBJ1-3
V: TRBV12-3/TRBV12-4
D: TRBD1
size: many
DNA: TGTGCCAGCACCCCTTGGGACAGCTCTGGAAACACCATATATTTT
CDR3: CASTPWDSSGNTIYF

J: TRBJ2-3
V: TRBV19
D: TRBD2
size: many
DNA: TGTGCCAGCGGACTAGCGGGGGCCGATACGCAGTATTTT
CDR3: CASGLAGADTQYF

J: TRBJ2-4
V: TRBV3-1
D: .
size: few
DNA: TGTGCCAGCAGCCAAGATTTCAGGCAGATAAAAAACATTCAGTACTTC
CDR3: CASSQDFRQIKNIQYF

J: TRBJ1-4
V: TRBV29-1
D: .
size: many
DNA: TGCAGCGTTTCGGATGAAAAACTGTTTTTT
CDR3: CSVSDEKLFF

J: TRBJ2-5
V: TRBV25-1
D: .
size: .
DNA: TGTGCCAGCAGTGAAATTACAGGGAGGGCCTCGGAGACCCAGTACTTC
CDR3: CASSEITGRASETQYF

J: TRBJ2-1
V: TRBV21-1
D: .
size: .
DNA: TGTGCCAGTAGCAATCAGGGGGGAACCTACAATGAGCAGTTCTTC
CDR3: CASSNQGGTYNEQFF

J: TRBJ2-1
V: TRBV2
D: .
size: many
DNA: TGTGCCAGCAGAGAGAACAGGGACAATGAGCAGTTCTTC
CDR3: CASRENRDNEQFF

J: TRBJ2-2
V: TRBV28
D: .
size: many
DNA: TGTGCCAGCAGTCGTCCTCGGTACAGCCGTAACACCGGGGAGCTGTTTTTT
CDR3: CASSRPRYSRNTGELFF

J: TRBJ2-3
V: TRBV4-2
D: .
size: many
DNA: TGTGCCAGCAGCCAAGAATCGGTTAGGGCAGATACGCAGTATTTT
CDR3: CASSQESVRADTQYF

J: TRBJ1-1
V: TRBV12-3/TRBV12-4
D: TRBD1
size: medium-sized
DNA: TGTGCAAGCAGCTTAGATCAGGGGGGCGTCACAGAAGTCTTCTTT
CDR3: CASSLDQGGVTEVFF

J: TRBJ2-5
V: TRBV4-1
D: TRBD2
size: few
DNA: TGCGCCAGCAGCCCTCGCGGAGCGGGAGTGGCCCAGTACTTC
CDR3: CASSPRGAGVAQYF

J: TRBJ2-7
V: TRBV5-1
D: TRBD1
size: many
DNA: TGCGCCAGCAGCTTGGGGGACAGGGTCGGCGAGCAGTACTTC
CDR3: CASSLGDRVGEQYF

J: TRBJ2-7
V: TRBV7-6
D: .
size: many
DNA: TGTGCCAGCAGCTTAGAGTCGGGGGTCCACGAGCAGTACTTC
CDR3: CASSLESGVHEQYF

J: TRBJ2-3
V: TRBV6-2/TRBV6-3
D: .
size: .
DNA: TGTGCCAGCAGTATCCCAGGTCCCAAAACCCTTGAAGATACGCAGTATTTT
CDR3: CASSIPGPKTLEDTQYF

J: TRBJ1-4
V: TRBV7-2
D: .
size: many
DNA: TGTGCCAGCAGCTTAGCTGTCGGGAGCGAAAAACTGTTTTTT
CDR3: CASSLAVGSEKLFF

J: TRBJ2-1
V: TRBV10-3
D: TRBD2
size: many
DNA: TGTGCCATCATGGGGACTAGCGGGAGACGTTATGAGCAGTTCTTC
CDR3: CAIMGTSGRRYEQFF

J: TRBJ2-1
V: TRBV7-2
D: .
size: many
DNA: TGTGCCAGCAGGTGGGATCGGGGGGCAGGCAATGAGCAGTTCTTC
CDR3: CASRWDRGAGNEQFF

J: TRBJ2-3
V: TRBV6-1
D: TRBD1
size: many
DNA: TGTGCCAGCAGTCTGGACAGGACTAGCACAGATACGCAGTATTTT
CDR3: CASSLDRTSTDTQYF

J: TRBJ2-7
V: TRBV12-3/TRBV12-4
D: TRBD1
size: many
DNA: TGTGCCAGCAGTACCGGGACAGGGACCTATGAACAGTACTTC
CDR3: CASSTGTGTYEQYF

J: TRBJ1-1
V: TRBV28
D: .
size: many
DNA: TGTGCCAGCAGTTTATTTTCTACAGGGAACGTGGGAGCTTTCTTT
CDR3: CASSLFSTGNVGAFF

J: TRBJ2-7
V: TRBV3-1
D: TRBD1
size: many
DNA: TGTGCCAGCAGCAAAGGACAGGGGTATGAACAGTACTTC
CDR3: CASSKGQGYEQYF

J: TRBJ2-7
V: TRBV28
D: .
size: many
DNA: TGTGCCGTCGGGAGTTCCTACGAGCAGTACTTC
CDR3: CAVGSSYEQYF

J: TRBJ2-3
V: TRBV19
D: TRBD1
size: medium-sized
DNA: TGTGCCAGTAGTATCGGGACAGCCACAGATACGCAGTATTTT
CDR3: CASSIGTATDTQYF

J: TRBJ1-5
V: TRBV11-1
D: .
size: many
DNA: TGTGCCAGCAGTTTCGGGGAAGAGGCTCCGCTTTTT
CDR3: CASSFGEEAPLF

J: TRBJ1-4
V: TRBV5-4
D: .
size: few
DNA: TGTGCCAGCAGCCCGGGACCGTCAGATGAAAAACTGTTTTTT
CDR3: CASSPGPSDEKLFF